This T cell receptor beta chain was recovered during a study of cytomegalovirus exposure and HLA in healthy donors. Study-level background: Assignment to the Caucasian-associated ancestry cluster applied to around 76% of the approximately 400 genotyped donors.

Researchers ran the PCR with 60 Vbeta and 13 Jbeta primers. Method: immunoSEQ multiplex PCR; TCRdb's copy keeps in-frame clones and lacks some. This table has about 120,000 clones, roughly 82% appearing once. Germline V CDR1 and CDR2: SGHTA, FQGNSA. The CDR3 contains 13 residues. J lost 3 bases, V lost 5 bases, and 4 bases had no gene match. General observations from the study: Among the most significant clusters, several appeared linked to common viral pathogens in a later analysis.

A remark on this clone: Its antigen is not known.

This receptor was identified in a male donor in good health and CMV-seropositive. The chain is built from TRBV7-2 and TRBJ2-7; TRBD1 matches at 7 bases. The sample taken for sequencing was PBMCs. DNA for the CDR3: TGTGCCAGCAGCCCCGGGGACAGCTACGAGCAGTACTTC. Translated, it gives CASSPGDSYEQYF.